The clone carrying this T cell receptor beta chain was seen once. As handled by the study authors: For nucleated cells, counts were estimated from reference gene primer amplification. The protocol was immunoSEQ multiplex PCR, while the TCRdb copy is restricted to in-frame clones and leaves out a portion. V, J and clone size reflect that table, while D and trimming were determined from the DNA. The sample carries hundreds of thousands of clones, roughly 90% recorded once. These data are taken from a study of blood T cell repertoires in COVID-19. Across the study: Both acute and convalescent COVID-19 samples were obtained from the United States, Italy and Spain. Sources were T cells, B-cell-depleted T cells, or PBMCs; the material itself was cDNA or gDNA.

Germline lookup yields CDR1 MRHNA and CDR2 SNTAGT. Trimming stripped 0 bases from V and 4 bases from J, with 9 bases between. This CDR3 spans 14 amino acids. The sequence was collected from a woman in her 30s with active or convalescent COVID-19. The chain links TRBV6-4 to TRBJ1-2, with D hard to call. Sequences were obtained from peripheral blood. CDR3 amino acids: CASSDSSRTYGYTF. For the CDR3, the DNA is TGTGCCAGCAGTGACTCGAGTCGAACCTATGGCTACACCTTC.